Listed below are T cell receptor beta chains from one sample, sequenced in a study of PD-L1 blockade in urothelial cancer. Profiling relied on immunoSEQ multiplex PCR, and the TCRdb table lists in-frame clones only, not all of them. The sample consists of some 63,000 clones, roughly 76% of them appearing once. The material was PBMCs, obtained around atezolizumab (anti-PD-L1) treatment. All receptors derive from a man between 70 and 80 years old with urothelial cancer. Each CDR3 is given with its conserved first and last residue. The D gene is left open where the match is weak. A row's size may be missing; if present it is once, few, many or a size class.

>.|TRBJ2-1|TRBV9|TRBD2
CASSVVGVAGRGEQFF
TGTGCCAGCAGCGTAGTGGGGGTAGCGGGACGCGGTGAGCAGTTCTTC
>few|TRBJ2-7|TRBV2|TRBD1
CASSVDGTGIYEQYF
TGTGCCAGCAGTGTAGACGGGACAGGTATATACGAGCAGTACTTC
>once|TRBJ2-2|TRBV4-2|.
CASSQDLRKGLTGELFF
TGTGCCAGCAGCCAAGATCTTCGAAAGGGACTCACCGGGGAGCTGTTTTTT
>once|TRBJ2-5|TRBV29-1|TRBD1
CSVERTGWETQYF
TGCAGCGTTGAAAGGACAGGGTGGGAGACCCAGTACTTC
>.|TRBJ2-5|TRBV5-1|TRBD2
CASSSGGTSQETQYF
TGCGCCAGCAGCTCGGGGGGGACTAGTCAGGAGACCCAGTACTTC
>.|TRBJ2-3|TRBV9|.
CASSVGQGGPDTQYF
TGTGCCAGCAGCGTTGGACAGGGAGGGCCAGATACGCAGTATTTT
>.|TRBJ2-5|TRBV10-3|TRBD2
CAISGGLLQETQYF
TGTGCCATCAGTGGGGGACTACTACAAGAGACCCAGTACTTC
>.|TRBJ2-1|TRBV30|.
CAWSGSSYNEQFF
TGTGCCTGGAGCGGGAGCTCCTACAATGAGCAGTTCTTC
>.|TRBJ1-3|TRBV5-1|.
CASSLATDSGNTIYF
TGCGCCAGCAGCTTGGCCACAGACTCTGGAAACACCATATATTTT
>.|TRBJ2-3|TRBV4-2|TRBD2
CASSLAGDDTDTQYF
TGTGCCAGCAGCCTAGCGGGAGACGACACAGATACGCAGTATTTT